This T cell receptor (beta chain) was recovered during a study of OX40 agonist ivuxolimab in advanced cancers. Findings and caveats of the study: On average, CD8+ T cells showed a greater number of expanded clones than CD4+.

The CDR3 contains 15 residues. V dropped 0 bases and J dropped 4 bases, with 11 bases sitting between them. Germline CDR1 is SGDLS and CDR2 is YYNGEE. A remark on this clone: Its antigen remains unidentified.

TCRdb's copy holds only in-frame clones and misses some; the assay was immunoSEQ multiplex PCR. The data hold fewer than 85,000 clones, with roughly 80% observed a single time. This specimen was CD4+ or CD8+ T cells sorted from blood, taken in a trial of the OX40 agonist ivuxolimab. The receptor was derived from an adult with an advanced solid tumor such as melanoma, head and neck, liver or kidney cancer. This sequence joins TRBV9 and TRBJ2-1; TRBD2 is a possible D gene (5 bases). The CDR3 nucleotides are TGTGCCAGCAGCGTAGTTAGGACGGGGTACAATGAGCAGTTCTTC. It translates to CASSVVRTGYNEQFF.